The subject of this entry is one TCR beta chain. Its antigen is unidentified. The data derive from a study of cytomegalovirus exposure and HLA in healthy donors. A multiplex PCR was run with 60 Vbeta primers and 13 Jbeta primers. The table came from immunoSEQ multiplex PCR; TCRdb's copy has only in-frame clones and leaves some out. The sample holds roughly 120,000 clones; roughly 82% are singletons and the top ten take around 10%. V gave up 3 bases and J gave up 5 bases; unmatched junction bases: 7. The CDR3 runs 15 residues. From germline, CDR1 is LNHDA and CDR2 SQIVND (reference sequence). Study results and caveats: Later analysis identified 16,951 TCR beta sequences associated with HLA alleles, using a false discovery rate threshold of 0.05.

Sequenced: PBMCs. The receptor was isolated from a male donor in good health and CMV-seropositive. This rearrangement joins TRBV19 to TRBJ2-1; 7 bases align to TRBD2. In DNA form, the CDR3 reads TGTGCCAGTAGTATGATCGCGGGAGTGAACAATGAGCAGTTCTTC. It encodes CASSMIAGVNNEQFF.